This TCR beta chain was obtained from a study of T cells after yellow fever vaccination. The study's findings and limits: Clones that expanded after primary vaccination mostly reappeared after the booster (roughly 96% CD4, approximately 89% CD8). Sorted repertoires could include abundant contaminating clonotypes from bulk cells.

A word on this clonotype: Its matching antigen is unknown.

From germline, CDR1 is GTSNPN and CDR2 SVGIG (reference sequence). After removal of 3 bases from V and 2 bases from J, the junction contained 6 bases not matched to a gene. CDR3 length: 14 residues. MiXCR, run by TCRdb on the 5' RACE reads, gives a single entry per CDR3 protein. The data hold 250,000 to 400,000 distinct CDR3 sequences, with roughly 3.9% observed a single time. The chain combines TRBV30 with TRBJ2-7; 8 nucleotides line up with TRBD2. This clonotype was obtained from a young man who received the YFV17D yellow fever vaccine. The sequences come from PBMCs, collected 5 days after the yellow fever booster vaccination. The CDR3 sequence is CAWRSRGGPYEQYF. CDR3 nucleotides: TGTGCCTGGAGGTCCCGGGGGGGCCCCTACGAGCAGTACTTC.